This T cell receptor (beta chain) was profiled in a study of siplizumab effects on memory and regulatory T cells. Overall study findings and caveats: Apparently key alloresponse contributors, naive T cells also seemed more diverse than memory cells.

Profiled with immunoSEQ multiplex PCR; TCRdb holds only in-frame clones, not every one. This table holds about 87,000 clones, about 87% found once. In its sample, this clone was seen once. Its antigen is undetermined. CDR1 is LNHDA and CDR2 is SQIVND in the germline V gene (reference sequence). The CDR3 is 14 amino acids. The germline V and J ends were trimmed by 1 base and 2 bases, with 6 bases remaining between them. Sequencing input: Tregs sorted from blood. The receptor was isolated from a human donor in good health. The chain carries TRBV19 and TRBJ1-3; D gene uncertain. This chain's CDR3 is CASSIGTAGNTIYF. The CDR3 nucleotides are TGTGCCAGTAGTATAGGTACAGCTGGAAACACCATATATTTT.